This TCR beta chain was captured in a study of T cell repertoires in cytomegalovirus infection. Study summary: Public TCR beta signatures were indicative of both CMV infection and a matching HLA type.

This clonotype was observed a handful of times. Its specificity is unknown. Broader study findings: The ex vivo response showed dominance by HLA-C-restricted CMV-specific TCR beta clonotypes.

From the reads, TCRdb called clonotypes with MiXCR, one entry per CDR3 protein. Of about 740,000 distinct CDR3 sequences listed, around 35% were seen once; the top ten hold over 15%. Sequenced here: cultured PBMCs, sampled from culture after CMV antigen stimulation. This TCR came from a human donor in good health (CMV status not recorded). Some clones in this sample may be carry-over from other donors' samples.

The CDR3, as DNA: TGTGCCAGCAGTCCGGGACGGCGTTTGGCCTACGAGCAGTACTTC. This sequence encodes CASSPGRRLAYEQYF. The chain recombines TRBV7-9 with TRBJ2-7; D may be TRBD1 or TRBD2 (5 bases each). Trimming took off 6 bases at V and 2 bases at J, with 17 bases between the two ends. Per the germline V gene, CDR1 is SEHNR and CDR2 is FQNEAQ (reference sequence). This CDR3 has 15 amino acids.